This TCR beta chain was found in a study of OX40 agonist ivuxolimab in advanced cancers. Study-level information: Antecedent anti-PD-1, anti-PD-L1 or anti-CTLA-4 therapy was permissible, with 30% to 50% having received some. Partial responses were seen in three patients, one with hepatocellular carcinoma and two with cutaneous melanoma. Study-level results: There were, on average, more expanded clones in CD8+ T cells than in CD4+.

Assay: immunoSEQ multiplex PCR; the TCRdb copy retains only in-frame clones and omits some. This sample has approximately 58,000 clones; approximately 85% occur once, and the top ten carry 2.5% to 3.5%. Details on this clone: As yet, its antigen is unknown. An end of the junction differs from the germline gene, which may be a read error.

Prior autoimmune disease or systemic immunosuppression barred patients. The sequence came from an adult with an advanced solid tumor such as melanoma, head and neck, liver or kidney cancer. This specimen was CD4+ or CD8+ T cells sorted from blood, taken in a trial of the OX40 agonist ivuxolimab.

The CDR3 loop is CAGRKQGPGGYTF. Written as DNA, the CDR3 is TGTGCCGGCAGAAAACAGGGGCCGGGTGGCTACACCTTC. The chain employs TRBV6-6 and TRBJ1-2, with TRBD1 matching 7 bases. Germline CDR1 is MNHNY and CDR2 is SVGAGI (reference sequence). The CDR3 consists of 13 residues.